This T cell receptor beta chain stems from a study of T cell responses to AZD1222 COVID-19 vaccine. Study-wide results and caveats: Spike was spanned by vaccine-associated CD4 TCRs, which were dominant at 160-218 and 743-854. Most donors were white British, females outnumbered males, and clonal diversity was possibly underestimated.

The junction had 6 bases not matched to a gene; V was cut back by 5 bases and J by 6 bases. CDR3 size: 15 residues. Germline CDR1 is SEHNR and CDR2 is FQNEAQ (reference sequence). This clone is a singleton in its sample. Its target is not known. Produced via immunoSEQ multiplex PCR; TCRdb's table is partial and in-frame only. The repertoire holds approximately 170,000 clones, with around 94% as singletons. The sample here was peripheral blood, taken 28 days after the second AZD1222 dose. V and J are TRBV7-9 and TRBJ2-1; 11 bases align to TRBD1. The receptor comes from an adult who received the AZD1222 COVID-19 vaccine. The CDR3 nucleotides read TGTGCCAGCAGCCCGCCCGGGACAGGGGGCAATGAGCAGTTCTTC. This translates into CASSPPGTGGNEQFF.